This TCR beta chain was found in a study of CD8+CD57+ T cells in acquired aplastic anemia. Study information: For CD4+ cells, healthy donors had an average of about 10 million reads.

Using genomic DNA as the template, TCR beta VDJ and CDR3 profiling was carried out. MiXCR, applied by TCRdb to the reads, yields one record per CDR3 protein. The sample contains approximately 99,000 distinct CDR3 sequences, under 60% of which appear only once. CDR1 is DFQATT and CDR2 is SNEGSKA in the germline V gene (reference sequence). The CDR3 has 13 residues. Sequenced sample: sorted CD4+, CD8+, or CD8+CD57+ T cells (not recorded which) from PBMCs. The source of this sequence is a human donor in good health, serving as a control. The rearrangement links TRBV20-1 to TRBJ2-3; TRBD2 agrees at 8 bases. CDR3 nucleotide sequence: TGCAGCTCTGCGGGGGGCTCCCTGGATACGCAGTATTTT. As protein: CSSAGGSLDTQYF.